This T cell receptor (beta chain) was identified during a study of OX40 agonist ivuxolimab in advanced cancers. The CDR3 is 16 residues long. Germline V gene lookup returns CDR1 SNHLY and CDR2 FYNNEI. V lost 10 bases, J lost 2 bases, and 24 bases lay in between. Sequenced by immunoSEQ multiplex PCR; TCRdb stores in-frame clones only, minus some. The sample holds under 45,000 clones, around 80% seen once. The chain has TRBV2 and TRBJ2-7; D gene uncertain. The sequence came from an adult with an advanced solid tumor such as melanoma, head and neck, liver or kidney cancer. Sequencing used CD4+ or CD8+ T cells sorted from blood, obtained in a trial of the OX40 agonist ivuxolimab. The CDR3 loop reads CATLRKDRERAYEQYF. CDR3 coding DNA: TGTGCCACCCTGAGGAAGGACCGAGAAAGGGCCTACGAGCAGTACTTC.